The rows below give T cell receptor beta chains drawn from one sample of a study of T cells in Graves' hyperthyroidism and ophthalmopathy. Each CDR3 protein gets one entry after TCRdb re-called the multiplex PCR reads with MiXCR. This table holds roughly 380,000 distinct CDR3 sequences, around 18% found once. The sample was blood. The receptors were gathered from a woman aged 40 to 55 with Graves' ophthalmopathy. CDR3s include the opening cysteine and the closing phenylalanine or tryptophan. A D gene is named only where the DNA matches it firmly. Some rows mark clone size as missing; the rest say once, few, many or name a class of expanded clone.

j_call d_call v_call clone_size cdr3_nt cdr3_aa
TRBJ1-1 NA TRBV28 many TGTGCCAGCAACTCCAGAATACTGCTGAACACTGAAGCTTTCTTT CASNSRILLNTEAFF
TRBJ2-7 NA TRBV7-9 NA TGTGCCAGCAGCTTTTCTGGAAGACAGACCTACGAGCAGTACTTC CASSFSGRQTYEQYF
TRBJ2-5 NA TRBV2 many TGTGCCAGCATCTTGCGGAGGGTTCAAGAGACCCAGTACTTC CASILRRVQETQYF
TRBJ2-5 NA TRBV28 many TGTGCCAGCAGTTCTAGACAGGGAGGGCGCCAAGAGACCCAGTACTTC CASSSRQGGRQETQYF
TRBJ1-1 NA TRBV6-5 many TGTGCCAGCAGTAACAGGGAGACCACTGAAGCTTTCTTT CASSNRETTEAFF
TRBJ2-7 NA TRBV11-1 many TGTGCCAGCAGCCCCCCGGAGGGGGCTAACTCCTACGAGCAGTACTTC CASSPPEGANSYEQYF
TRBJ2-5 NA TRBV7-9 NA TGTGCCAGCGATGAGGCGGGAAAGACCCAGTACTTC CASDEAGKTQYF
TRBJ2-7 TRBD2 TRBV6-9 NA TGTGCCAGCAGTTATTATGTTAGCGGGAGAATGTGTAGGGACGAGCAGTACTTC CASSYYVSGRMCRDEQYF
TRBJ1-1 NA TRBV4-2 many TGTGCCAGCAGCCAAGAGGTCGGCGGTGAAGCTTTCTTT CASSQEVGGEAFF
TRBJ2-1 TRBD2 TRBV20-1 NA TGCAGTGCTCCCCCGGTTACTAGCGGGGGCCCCTCCCCTGGGCAGTTCTTC CSAPPVTSGGPSPGQFF
TRBJ2-5 TRBD2 TRBV28 many TGTGCCAGCAGTTCCCATGGGGCTGCGGGAGCCCTCCAAGAGACCCAGTACTTC CASSSHGAAGALQETQYF
TRBJ2-2 NA TRBV28 many TGTGCCAGCAGTTTATTACAGGGCTCGCCGAGCACCGGGGAGCTGTTTTTT CASSLLQGSPSTGELFF
TRBJ1-2 NA TRBV3-1 many TGTGCCAGCAGCCTGGACAGCTTCAACTATGGCTACACCTTC CASSLDSFNYGYTF
TRBJ1-1 NA TRBV6-1 many TGTGCCAGCAGTGACCCCGGGGTTGGGGACACTGAAGCTTTCTTT CASSDPGVGDTEAFF
TRBJ2-5 NA TRBV12-3/TRBV12-4 many TGTGCCAGCAGTTGGGGCAACCAAGAGACCCAGTACTTC CASSWGNQETQYF
TRBJ2-5 NA TRBV5-1 many TGCGCCAGCAGCTTGTACGGGACCCAGTACTTC CASSLYGTQYF
TRBJ2-2 TRBD2 TRBV29-1 few TGCAGCGTTGGAGCGGGATACACCGGGGAGCTGTTTTTT CSVGAGYTGELFF